A selection of T cell receptor beta chains follows, all from one sample in a study of blood T cell repertoires in COVID-19. Measured with immunoSEQ multiplex PCR; TCRdb has only the in-frame clones, and not every one. In the table there are about 480,000 clones, 75% to 90% of which are singletons. The sample consisted of PBMCs or T cells enriched from blood (not recorded which). These receptors were obtained from a woman in her fifties or sixties who had recovered from COVID-19. Each CDR3 is given with its conserved first and last residue. A D gene is named only where the DNA matches it firmly. Expanded clones get a size class; other rows say once, few or many, or leave the size out.

TRBV7-9	NA	NA	TRBJ1-5	CASSLAREAALDQPQHF	TGTGCCAGCAGCTTAGCGAGGGAGGCAGCGTTGGATCAGCCCCAGCATTTT
TRBV7-8	TRBD1	once	TRBJ2-3	CASSLVGTDSDTQYF	TGTGCCAGCAGCTTAGTTGGGACAGACTCAGATACGCAGTATTTT
TRBV5-4	NA	NA	TRBJ2-5	CASSLDWAETQYF	TGTGCCAGCAGCTTGGATTGGGCGGAGACCCAGTACTTC
TRBV4-2	NA	NA	TRBJ2-3	CASSQDKLADTQYF	TGTGCCAGCAGCCAAGATAAGCTAGCAGATACGCAGTATTTT
TRBV2	TRBD1	NA	TRBJ1-2	CASEGTGSGYTF	TGTGCCAGCGAGGGGACAGGCTCTGGCTACACCTTC
TRBV7-6	NA	once	TRBJ1-3	CATRQGEFGGNTIYF	TGTGCCACTCGGCAGGGTGAATTTGGCGGAAACACCATATATTTT
TRBV6-5	TRBD1	once	TRBJ1-3	CASKNRGLGNTIYF	TGTGCCAGCAAAAACAGGGGGCTTGGAAACACCATATATTTT
TRBV4-1	TRBD2	NA	TRBJ2-3	CASSQVGLGADTQYF	TGCGCCAGCAGCCAAGTTGGACTAGGGGCAGATACGCAGTATTTT
TRBV2	NA	few	TRBJ1-5	CASRMGGINQPQHF	TGTGCCAGCAGGATGGGGGGAATCAATCAGCCCCAGCATTTT
TRBV29-1	TRBD1	few	TRBJ1-1	CSVVRDRGAEAFF	TGCAGCGTGGTCCGGGACAGGGGCGCTGAAGCTTTCTTT
TRBV5-5	NA	NA	TRBJ2-1	CASTPGRYYDNEQFF	TGTGCCAGCACCCCAGGGAGGTACTATGACAATGAGCAGTTCTTC
TRBV29-1	TRBD1	NA	TRBJ1-1	CSVGRGRDTEAFF	TGCAGCGTTGGCAGGGGGCGAGACACTGAAGCTTTCTTT
TRBV6-5	NA	NA	TRBJ1-4	CASSYQGRTNEKLFF	TGTGCCAGCAGTTATCAGGGGCGGACTAATGAAAAACTGTTTTTT
TRBV27	TRBD1	NA	TRBJ1-2	CASQGAGGYTF	TGTGCCAGCCAGGGGGCTGGGGGCTACACCTTC
TRBV4-1	NA	NA	TRBJ2-3	CASSVVATDTQYF	TGCGCCAGCAGTGTAGTAGCGACCGATACGCAGTATTTT
TRBV16	TRBD1	NA	TRBJ1-1	CASSQSSMVGRGQDEAFF	TGTGCCAGCAGCCAATCTAGTATGGTTGGTAGGGGGCAAGATGAAGCTTTCTTT
TRBV6-5	NA	many	TRBJ1-5	CASTVYSNQPQHF	TGTGCCAGTACAGTTTATAGCAATCAGCCCCAGCATTTT
TRBV18	TRBD1	NA	TRBJ1-6	CASSPGQGANSPLHF	TGTGCCAGCTCACCGGGGCAGGGGGCTAATTCACCCCTCCACTTT
TRBV13	TRBD1	NA	TRBJ1-2	CASAERGGSDYGYTF	TGTGCCAGCGCGGAAAGAGGGGGCTCTGACTATGGCTACACCTTC
TRBV4-1	NA	few	TRBJ1-6	CASSQEAGSPLHF	TGCGCCAGCAGCCAAGAGGCCGGGTCACCCCTCCACTTT
TRBV9	TRBD1	NA	TRBJ1-2	CASSATGNYGYTF	TGTGCCAGCAGCGCGACAGGGAACTATGGCTACACCTTC
TRBV4-1	NA	NA	TRBJ2-5	CASSAPEKLQETQYF	TGCGCCAGCAGCGCTCCCGAAAAGCTCCAAGAGACCCAGTACTTC
TRBV18	NA	NA	TRBJ1-2	CASSPTGDYGYTF	TGTGCCAGCTCACCTACAGGAGACTATGGCTACACCTTC
TRBV9	NA	NA	TRBJ2-1	CASSVAGAGSYNEQFF	TGTGCCAGCAGCGTAGCAGGGGCGGGCTCCTACAATGAGCAGTTCTTC
TRBV18	TRBD1	NA	TRBJ2-3	CASSPPGDRVF	TGTGCCAGCTCACCACCGGGGGACAGAGTTTTT
TRBV24-1	NA	once	TRBJ2-3	CATSEYYTDTQYF	TGTGCCACCAGTGAATACTACACAGATACGCAGTATTTT
TRBV7-9	NA	NA	TRBJ2-7	CASSFGAGAAYEQYF	TGTGCCAGCAGCTTTGGAGCGGGTGCTGCCTACGAGCAGTACTTC